This T cell receptor beta chain was retrieved from a study of T cell responses to AZD1222 COVID-19 vaccine. The repertoire was sequenced with immunoSEQ multiplex PCR; TCRdb's copy has only in-frame clones and lacks some. The repertoire holds about 120,000 clones, with around 85% as singletons. The V gene's germline CDR1 is MNHEY and CDR2 SVGAGI. The CDR3 runs to 13 residues. Note on this clone: Its antigen is unidentified. Germline is not matched at one junction end, which may reflect a read error.

Whole-study findings and limits: Among those given AZD1222, only five to seven were seropositive at baseline.

The rearrangement joins TRBV6-5 to TRBJ1-2; TRBD1 aligns across 7 bases. This material consisted of peripheral blood, taken on day 0 of AZD1222 vaccination. The clonotype was recovered from an adult in good health. The CDR3: CASSYSAGTEAFF. DNA of the CDR3: TGTGCCAGCAGTTACTCGGCAGGGACAGAAGCCTTCTTC.